Sequencing of this T cell receptor (beta chain) was carried out in a study of regulatory T cells in long-lasting Graves disease. Study conclusions and caveats: Patients whose Graves' disease persisted exhibited lower TCR diversity than those newly diagnosed. Patients with persistent disease showed a bias toward TRBV28, TRBJ1-2 and TRBJ2-5.

Combining iRepertoire HTBI primers with Arm-PCR of CDR3 regions, the authors built TCR beta libraries. Via MiXCR, TCRdb re-called the multiplex PCR reads, giving one row per CDR3 protein. Here the sample spans about 430,000 distinct CDR3 sequences, about 21% being singletons. This CDR3 region has 14 residues. Germline-derived CDR1 and CDR2 are SGHVS and FQNEAQ. The ends were cut back, 5 bases at V and 8 bases at J, with 16 bases in the middle. Time point defined: persistent/refractory GD, antithyroid drugs over 5 years with positive TRAb. Preparation of the TCR library used RNA extracted from PBMCs. As concerns this clonotype: The antigen is undetermined.

This chain links TRBV7-8 with TRBJ2-1; D may be TRBD2 (6 bases). The receptor comes from a female donor with Graves disease. The sequenced sample was peripheral blood mononuclear cells (PBMCs), obtained when the disease was refractory, from a patient treated with antithyroid drugs. CDR3 sequence reads: CASSPGTGEHEQFF. The DNA of the CDR3 is TGTGCCAGCAGCCCTGGGACTGGGGAGCATGAGCAGTTCTTC.